This T cell receptor (beta chain) was recovered during a study of beta chain features in type 1 diabetes. This clone has more than one count but fewer than ten. The CDR3 runs to 11 residues. Germline CDR1 MNHEY, CDR2 SVGAGI. V lost 8 bases, J lost 7 bases, and 5 bases stayed unmatched. Purity (above 98%) was reached by all sorted populations. All of the isolated RNA was reverse transcribed, so expressed TCRB transcripts were sequenced. Assay: immunoSEQ multiplex PCR; the TCRdb copy retains only in-frame clones and omits some. In the table there are more than 150,000 clones, less than 15% of which are singletons.

V gene TRBV6-5 combines with J gene TRBJ2-7; 7 bases align to TRBD2. Sequenced sample: central memory CD4+ T cells from blood. The clonotype comes from a young woman in good health. The chain's CDR3 is CASWWGGEQYF. The DNA for the CDR3 is TGTGCCAGCTGGTGGGGAGGGGAGCAGTACTTC.